This TCR beta chain was sequenced during a study of blood T cell repertoires in COVID-19. In its sample, this clone was seen once. V dropped 4 bases and J dropped 8; count of bases not matched to a gene: 6. Germline V lookup: CDR1 SGHVS, CDR2 FNYEAQ. This CDR3 spans 13 amino acids. Generated by immunoSEQ multiplex PCR, the TCRdb table keeps only in-frame clones and is missing some. This table has 150,000 to 250,000 clones, roughly 80% appearing once. The source of this sequence is a man aged 40-49 years who had recovered from COVID-19. The sequenced sample consisted of PBMCs or T cells enriched from blood (not recorded which). The V and J genes are TRBV7-6 and TRBJ1-2; 8 bases fit TRBD1. The CDR3 here is CASSSDREGGYTF. CDR3 coding DNA: TGTGCCAGCAGCTCGGACAGGGAGGGAGGCTACACCTTC.